A selection of T cell receptor beta chains follows, all from one sample in a study of T cell responses to AZD1222 COVID-19 vaccine. Sequencing was performed with immunoSEQ multiplex PCR; in TCRdb, only in-frame clones are kept and a portion is missing. The top ten hold around 0.98% of the sample, which has 100,000 to 150,000 clones, roughly 93% seen once. The material was peripheral blood, obtained 28 days after the second AZD1222 dose. The source is an adult who received the AZD1222 COVID-19 vaccine. Each CDR3 is given with its conserved first and last residue. A D gene is named only where the DNA matches it firmly. Clone sizes are given selectively: once, few, many, or a class where the clone is expanded.

J gene: TRBJ1-4
V gene: TRBV28
clone size: NA
D gene: NA
CDR3 DNA: TGTGCCAGCAAGTTCGATGAAAAACTGTTTTTT
CDR3 protein: CASKFDEKLFF

J gene: TRBJ2-7
V gene: TRBV4-2
clone size: NA
D gene: NA
CDR3 DNA: TGTGCCAGCAGCCCCGTTTGGGGGGCTGGCTACGAGCAGTACTTC
CDR3 protein: CASSPVWGAGYEQYF

J gene: TRBJ2-5
V gene: TRBV5-1
clone size: NA
D gene: NA
CDR3 DNA: TGCGCCAGCAGCCCGGGACCTACCGGAGGGGAGACCCAGTACTTC
CDR3 protein: CASSPGPTGGETQYF

J gene: TRBJ1-2
V gene: TRBV28
clone size: NA
D gene: NA
CDR3 DNA: TGTGCCAGCAGTTTAAACCTCGGAACCGACTATGGCTACACCTTC
CDR3 protein: CASSLNLGTDYGYTF

J gene: TRBJ2-2
V gene: TRBV18
clone size: NA
D gene: NA
CDR3 DNA: TGTGCCAGCTCAGAGCGGGTAAACACCGGGGAGCTGTTTTTT
CDR3 protein: CASSERVNTGELFF

J gene: TRBJ1-6
V gene: TRBV7-6
clone size: NA
D gene: NA
CDR3 DNA: TGTGCCAGCAGCCCCTACGGCCAGGATTCACCCCTCCACTTT
CDR3 protein: CASSPYGQDSPLHF

J gene: TRBJ2-5
V gene: TRBV21-1
clone size: few
D gene: NA
CDR3 DNA: TGTGCCAGCAGTGGTCGGTCAGGCACCCCGGAGGAGACCCAGTACTTC
CDR3 protein: CASSGRSGTPEETQYF

J gene: TRBJ2-6
V gene: TRBV5-1
clone size: NA
D gene: NA
CDR3 DNA: TGCGCCAGCAGCTTGGCTGGGACCGGGGCCAACGTCCTGACTTTC
CDR3 protein: CASSLAGTGANVLTF

J gene: TRBJ2-5
V gene: TRBV27
clone size: NA
D gene: NA
CDR3 DNA: TGTGCCAGCAGTTTAGAACAACTGGGAGGGACCCAGTACTTC
CDR3 protein: CASSLEQLGGTQYF

J gene: TRBJ2-5
V gene: TRBV7-9
clone size: NA
D gene: NA
CDR3 DNA: TGTGCCAGCAGGCCGGGGGGCGGAGAGACCCAGTACTTC
CDR3 protein: CASRPGGGETQYF

J gene: TRBJ1-2
V gene: TRBV3-1/TRBV3-2
clone size: NA
D gene: TRBD1
CDR3 DNA: TGTGCCAGCCGTGGGACAGGGATGGGCTACACCTTC
CDR3 protein: CASRGTGMGYTF

J gene: TRBJ1-2
V gene: TRBV28
clone size: once
D gene: NA
CDR3 DNA: TGTGCCAGCAGTTTGGGCGGAAACTATGGCTACACCTTC
CDR3 protein: CASSLGGNYGYTF

J gene: TRBJ2-2
V gene: TRBV6-6
clone size: once
D gene: TRBD1
CDR3 DNA: TGTGCCAGCAGTTACGGCGGGACAGGCAACACCGGGGAGCTGTTTTTT
CDR3 protein: CASSYGGTGNTGELFF

J gene: TRBJ1-3
V gene: TRBV5-1
clone size: NA
D gene: NA
CDR3 DNA: TGCGCCAGCAGCCCGGGCGGGGGGCTTGTGTATGGAAACACCATATATTTT
CDR3 protein: CASSPGGGLVYGNTIYF

J gene: TRBJ1-4
V gene: TRBV19
clone size: NA
D gene: NA
CDR3 DNA: TGTGCCAGTAGTACTCCGGGACGGCCGAATGAAAAACTGTTTTTT
CDR3 protein: CASSTPGRPNEKLFF

J gene: TRBJ1-2
V gene: TRBV7-9
clone size: NA
D gene: NA
CDR3 DNA: TGTGCCAGCAGCTTAGGCCCGACAGAGAACAATGGCTACACCTTC
CDR3 protein: CASSLGPTENNGYTF

J gene: TRBJ1-6
V gene: TRBV2
clone size: NA
D gene: NA
CDR3 DNA: TGTGCCAGCAGTGAGCGGGGGGGGGATTCACCCCTCCACTTT
CDR3 protein: CASSERGGDSPLHF

J gene: TRBJ2-7
V gene: TRBV5-1
clone size: once
D gene: NA
CDR3 DNA: TGCGCCAGCAGCTCCCTGGAGGGCTCCTACGAGCAGTACTTC
CDR3 protein: CASSSLEGSYEQYF

J gene: TRBJ2-3
V gene: TRBV4-1
clone size: NA
D gene: NA
CDR3 DNA: TGCGCCAGCAGCCAGGATACTACGCAGTATTTT
CDR3 protein: CASSQDTTQYF

J gene: TRBJ1-2
V gene: TRBV5-1
clone size: few
D gene: TRBD1
CDR3 DNA: TGCGCCAGCAGCTCGGGAGGGGGCGGAGGCTATGGCTACACCTTC
CDR3 protein: CASSSGGGGGYGYTF

J gene: TRBJ2-1
V gene: TRBV11-3
clone size: NA
D gene: NA
CDR3 DNA: TGTGCCAGCAGCTTAGTCGGGGGTTCCGGGGAGCAGTTCTTC
CDR3 protein: CASSLVGGSGEQFF

J gene: TRBJ1-3
V gene: TRBV6-5
clone size: once
D gene: NA
CDR3 DNA: TGTGCCAGCAGCGCATCCAGCCCCTCTGGAAACACCATATATTTT
CDR3 protein: CASSASSPSGNTIYF

J gene: TRBJ1-2
V gene: TRBV5-1
clone size: NA
D gene: NA
CDR3 DNA: TGCGCCAGCAGCTTGGCCGAACAGGGAAACTATGGCTACACCTTC
CDR3 protein: CASSLAEQGNYGYTF

J gene: TRBJ1-1
V gene: TRBV18
clone size: NA
D gene: NA
CDR3 DNA: TGTGCCAGCTCACCACCTAGTTACAACACTGAAGCTTTCTTT
CDR3 protein: CASSPPSYNTEAFF

J gene: TRBJ2-7
V gene: TRBV19
clone size: NA
D gene: NA
CDR3 DNA: TGTGCCAGTAGTATCCGGCAGGGGCCCTACGAGCAGTACTTC
CDR3 protein: CASSIRQGPYEQYF

J gene: TRBJ1-1
V gene: TRBV5-1
clone size: NA
D gene: NA
CDR3 DNA: TGCGCCAGCAGCCCGGCGAGCACTGAAGCTTTCTTT
CDR3 protein: CASSPASTEAFF

J gene: TRBJ1-2
V gene: TRBV3-1/TRBV3-2
clone size: NA
D gene: NA
CDR3 DNA: TGTGCCAGCAGCGCAAGGGGGGGAGGACGGTCTGACTATGGCTACACCTTC
CDR3 protein: CASSARGGGRSDYGYTF

J gene: TRBJ2-2
V gene: TRBV27
clone size: NA
D gene: NA
CDR3 DNA: TGTGCCAGCAACCGCAGGGAGAACACCGGGGAGCTGTTTTTT
CDR3 protein: CASNRRENTGELFF

J gene: TRBJ2-2
V gene: TRBV19
clone size: few
D gene: NA
CDR3 DNA: TGTGCCAGTACCCATAGAAGACAGGTCAGAAGCGGGGAGCTGTTTTTT
CDR3 protein: CASTHRRQVRSGELFF

J gene: TRBJ2-5
V gene: TRBV5-1
clone size: NA
D gene: TRBD1
CDR3 DNA: TGCGCCAGCAGCTTAGAGGACAGGGGAGAGACCCAGTACTTC
CDR3 protein: CASSLEDRGETQYF

J gene: TRBJ1-1
V gene: TRBV6-5
clone size: NA
D gene: NA
CDR3 DNA: TGTGCCAGCAGTCCACGACAGGTTACGAACACTGAAGCTTTCTTT
CDR3 protein: CASSPRQVTNTEAFF

J gene: TRBJ1-5
V gene: TRBV2
clone size: NA
D gene: NA
CDR3 DNA: TGTGCCAGCAGTGAGCAGGTTCAGCCCCAGCATTTT
CDR3 protein: CASSEQVQPQHF

J gene: TRBJ2-7
V gene: TRBV6-6
clone size: NA
D gene: NA
CDR3 DNA: TGTGCCAGCCACCAGGGGCCCACCTACGAGCAGTACTTC
CDR3 protein: CASHQGPTYEQYF

J gene: TRBJ2-4
V gene: TRBV4-1
clone size: NA
D gene: NA
CDR3 DNA: TGCGCCAGCAGCCAGAGGGACGGGCTAGCCAAAAACATTCAGTACTTC
CDR3 protein: CASSQRDGLAKNIQYF

J gene: TRBJ1-2
V gene: TRBV5-1
clone size: NA
D gene: NA
CDR3 DNA: TGCGCCAGCAGCCCTGGGGGACCCTCCTATGGCTACACCTTC
CDR3 protein: CASSPGGPSYGYTF

J gene: TRBJ2-1
V gene: TRBV3-1/TRBV3-2
clone size: NA
D gene: NA
CDR3 DNA: TGTGCCAGCAGCCACCAGCGGGTCGGAGGGGATGAGCAGTTCTTC
CDR3 protein: CASSHQRVGGDEQFF

J gene: TRBJ1-4
V gene: TRBV27
clone size: NA
D gene: NA
CDR3 DNA: TGTGCCAGCAGTACCGCATGGGCAGGGAAGGAAAAACTGTTTTTT
CDR3 protein: CASSTAWAGKEKLFF

J gene: TRBJ1-5
V gene: TRBV27
clone size: NA
D gene: NA
CDR3 DNA: TGTGCCAGCAGTTTAAGTTCCTATCAGCCCCAGCATTTT
CDR3 protein: CASSLSSYQPQHF

J gene: TRBJ1-1
V gene: TRBV7-3
clone size: NA
D gene: NA
CDR3 DNA: TGTGCCAGCAGCTCCACAGGGCGCGGAGCCACTGAAGCTTTCTTT
CDR3 protein: CASSSTGRGATEAFF

J gene: TRBJ1-5
V gene: TRBV5-8
clone size: once
D gene: NA
CDR3 DNA: TGTGCCAGCAGCTTTTCTTACCGGGACCCAGGTTGGTGGCCCCAGCATTTT
CDR3 protein: CASSFSYRDPGWWPQHF

J gene: TRBJ1-2
V gene: TRBV12-3/TRBV12-4
clone size: NA
D gene: NA
CDR3 DNA: TGTGCCGCCCGACCGACATCTAGAAGTGGCTACACCTTC
CDR3 protein: CAARPTSRSGYTF

J gene: TRBJ1-5
V gene: TRBV6-1
clone size: NA
D gene: NA
CDR3 DNA: TGTGCCAGCAGTGAAGCCGGGGCCCCCCAGCCCCAGCATTTT
CDR3 protein: CASSEAGAPQPQHF

J gene: TRBJ2-7
V gene: TRBV28
clone size: NA
D gene: NA
CDR3 DNA: TGTGCCAGCAGGTCGATAGACTACGAGCAGTACTTC
CDR3 protein: CASRSIDYEQYF

J gene: TRBJ2-7
V gene: TRBV28
clone size: NA
D gene: NA
CDR3 DNA: TGTGCCAGCATCCCGGCAGGGGTTGGGAACTACGAGCAGTACTTC
CDR3 protein: CASIPAGVGNYEQYF

J gene: TRBJ1-1
V gene: TRBV24-1
clone size: NA
D gene: NA
CDR3 DNA: TGTGCCACCAGTGATTACAGGTTGAACACTGAAGCTTTCTTT
CDR3 protein: CATSDYRLNTEAFF

J gene: TRBJ1-2
V gene: TRBV9
clone size: NA
D gene: TRBD1
CDR3 DNA: TGTGCCAGCAGCGGACGAGGGGACAGGGACTATGGCTACACCTTC
CDR3 protein: CASSGRGDRDYGYTF

J gene: TRBJ1-2
V gene: TRBV11-2
clone size: NA
D gene: TRBD1
CDR3 DNA: TGTGCCAGCAGCCATCCCAAGGGGGCCTCGTGGTATGGCTACACCTTC
CDR3 protein: CASSHPKGASWYGYTF

J gene: TRBJ1-1
V gene: TRBV18
clone size: NA
D gene: TRBD1
CDR3 DNA: TGTGCCAGCTCACCCAATCTGAGGACAGGGGGAGGAACTGAAGCTTTCTTT
CDR3 protein: CASSPNLRTGGGTEAFF

J gene: TRBJ2-1
V gene: TRBV6-5
clone size: NA
D gene: NA
CDR3 DNA: TGTGCCAGCAGACCGAACGTCCTAGCTTCGGTTGAGCAGTTCTTC
CDR3 protein: CASRPNVLASVEQFF

J gene: TRBJ2-3
V gene: TRBV2
clone size: NA
D gene: NA
CDR3 DNA: TGTGCCAGCAGTGAACTATGGACACGTAGCACAGATACGCAGTATTTT
CDR3 protein: CASSELWTRSTDTQYF

J gene: TRBJ2-5
V gene: TRBV11-2
clone size: NA
D gene: NA
CDR3 DNA: TGTGCCAGCAGCTTAGACACCCTAGGCCAAGAGACCCAGTACTTC
CDR3 protein: CASSLDTLGQETQYF

J gene: TRBJ2-2
V gene: TRBV27
clone size: NA
D gene: NA
CDR3 DNA: TGTGCCAGCAGCTCAGGGTACCCGAACACCGGGGAGCTGTTTTTT
CDR3 protein: CASSSGYPNTGELFF

J gene: TRBJ2-1
V gene: TRBV9
clone size: once
D gene: NA
CDR3 DNA: TGTGCCAGCAGCGTATCGGAGTACAATGAGCAGTTCTTC
CDR3 protein: CASSVSEYNEQFF

J gene: TRBJ2-1
V gene: TRBV24-1
clone size: NA
D gene: TRBD1
CDR3 DNA: TGTGCCACCAGTGATTACAGGGCAGGGGGAGTCGATGAGCAGTTCTTC
CDR3 protein: CATSDYRAGGVDEQFF

J gene: TRBJ1-1
V gene: TRBV29-1
clone size: few
D gene: NA
CDR3 DNA: TGCAGCGTTTCCGGGGGCTGGGGGATGAACACTGAAGCTTTCTTT
CDR3 protein: CSVSGGWGMNTEAFF